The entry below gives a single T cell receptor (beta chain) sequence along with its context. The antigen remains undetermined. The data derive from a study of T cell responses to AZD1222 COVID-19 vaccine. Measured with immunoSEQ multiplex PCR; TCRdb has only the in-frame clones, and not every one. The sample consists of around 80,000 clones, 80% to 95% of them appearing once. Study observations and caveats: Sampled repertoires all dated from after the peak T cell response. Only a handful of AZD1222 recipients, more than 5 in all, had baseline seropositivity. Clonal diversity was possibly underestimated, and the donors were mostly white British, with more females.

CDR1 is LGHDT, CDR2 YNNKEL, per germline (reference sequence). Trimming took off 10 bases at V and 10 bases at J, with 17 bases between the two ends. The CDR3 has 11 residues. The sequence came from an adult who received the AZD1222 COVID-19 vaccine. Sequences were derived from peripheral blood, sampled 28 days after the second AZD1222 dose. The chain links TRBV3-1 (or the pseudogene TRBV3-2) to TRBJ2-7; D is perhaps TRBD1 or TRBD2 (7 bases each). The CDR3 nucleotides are TGTGCCACCTCCAGGGGGAGGGCCCAGTACTTC. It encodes CATSRGRAQYF.